Listed here are 5 T cell receptor beta chains from one sample, sequenced in a study of cytomegalovirus exposure and HLA in healthy donors. Libraries were prepared by immunoSEQ multiplex PCR; TCRdb keeps only in-frame clonotypes and omits some of them. The data show about 130,000 clones, with approximately 94% seen just once and 1.7% held by the top ten. Sequencing was carried out using PBMCs. The receptor source for this set is a man younger than 35 in good health and CMV-seronegative.

The chain has TRBV9 and TRBJ2-3; 10 bases agree with TRBD2. V lost 5 bases and J lost 2; bases outside the gene matches: 5. Germline V lookup: CDR1 SGDLS, CDR2 YYNGEE. The CDR3 sequence is 15 residues long. CDR3 nucleotide sequence: TGTGCCAGCAGTGAACTAGCGGGATCCACAGATACGCAGTATTTT. This gives the protein CASSELAGSTDTQYF.

V usage is TRBV7-2 and J usage is TRBJ1-1, with TRBD1 matching 7 bases. Germline V gene sequence: CDR1 SGHTA, CDR2 FQGNSA. The CDR3 runs to 13 residues. The V gene end was trimmed by 1 base and the J gene end by 4 bases; junction bases not matched to a gene: 0. CDR3 bases: TGTGCCAGCAGCTTAGACAGGGGCACTGAAGCTTTCTTT. Translating gives CASSLDRGTEAFF.

This chain joins TRBV9 and TRBJ1-3, with D possibly matching TRBD1 (6 bases). The germline V gene has CDR1 SGDLS and CDR2 YYNGEE. V was trimmed by 3 bases and J by 4 bases, leaving 20 bases between them. The CDR3 consists of 17 residues. CDR3 sequence: CASSAASSGTPGNTIYF. In DNA form, the CDR3 reads TGTGCCAGCAGCGCCGCCTCTTCCGGGACACCAGGAAACACCATATATTTT.

The V call is TRBV2, the J call TRBJ2-3, with 12 bases that match TRBD2. There are 15 residues in the CDR3. Losses at the gene ends were 6 bases for V and 6 bases for J; bases not matched to a gene: 7. In germline, CDR1 is SNHLY, CDR2 FYNNEI. The CDR3 bases are TGTGCCAGCAGAAAGACTAGCGGGAGAGGGGATACGCAGTATTTT. It is translated as CASRKTSGRGDTQYF. Full variable domain (missing parts from reference TRBV2 and TRBJ2-3): EPEVTQTPSHQVTQMGQEVILRCVPISNHLYFYWYRQILGQKVEFLVSFYNNEISEKSEIFDDQFSVERPDGSNFTLKIRSTKLEDSAMYFCASRKTSGRGDTQYFGPGTRLTVL.

The chain recombines TRBV21-1 with TRBJ2-7; the table's D gene call, TRBD2, was not cross checked with the DNA. TRBV21-1 counts as a pseudogene. This CDR3 comprises 15 residues. CDR3 DNA: TGTGCCAGCAGACCCCTTTTGCGCCGCTCCTACGAGCAGTACTTC. It codes for CASRPLLRRSYEQYF.